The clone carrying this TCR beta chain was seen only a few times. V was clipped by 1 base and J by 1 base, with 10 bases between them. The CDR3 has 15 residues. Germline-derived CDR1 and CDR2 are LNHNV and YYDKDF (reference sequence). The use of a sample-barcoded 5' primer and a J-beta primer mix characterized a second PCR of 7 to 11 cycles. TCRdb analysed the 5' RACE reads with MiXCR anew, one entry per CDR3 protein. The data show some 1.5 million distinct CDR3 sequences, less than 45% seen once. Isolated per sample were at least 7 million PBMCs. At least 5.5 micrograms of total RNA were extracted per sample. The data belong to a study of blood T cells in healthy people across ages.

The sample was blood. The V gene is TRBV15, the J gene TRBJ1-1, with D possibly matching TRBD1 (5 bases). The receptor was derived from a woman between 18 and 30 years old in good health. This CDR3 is CATSRGDLGNTEAFF. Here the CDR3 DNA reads TGTGCCACCAGCAGAGGGGACTTAGGGAACACTGAAGCTTTCTTT.